This T cell receptor beta chain was identified during a study of T cells in Graves' hyperthyroidism and ophthalmopathy. About the study: Peripheral blood was obtained at initial diagnosis, preceding any treatment.

Template material for amplifying TCR beta CDR3 regions consisted of RNA transcripts. Using the HTBI primer set, a first-round RT-PCR was run on the TCR CDR3. TCRdb processed the multiplex PCR reads anew with MiXCR; each CDR3 protein has one entry. Among a few hundred thousand distinct CDR3 sequences, approximately 14% were seen once, and the ten largest hold roughly 8%. V lost 6 bases and J 2 bases, leaving 11 bases between the germline ends. The V gene's germline CDR1 is MNHNS and CDR2 SASEGT. The CDR3 contains 13 residues. This clonotype was detected many times. The sequenced material came from blood. V is TRBV6-1 and J is TRBJ2-7; no reliable D call. The clonotype originates from a woman under 30 with Graves' hyperthyroidism. Written as DNA, the CDR3 is TGTGCCAGCAGGGCGAAGATTACCTACGAGCAGTACTTC. It codes for CASRAKITYEQYF.